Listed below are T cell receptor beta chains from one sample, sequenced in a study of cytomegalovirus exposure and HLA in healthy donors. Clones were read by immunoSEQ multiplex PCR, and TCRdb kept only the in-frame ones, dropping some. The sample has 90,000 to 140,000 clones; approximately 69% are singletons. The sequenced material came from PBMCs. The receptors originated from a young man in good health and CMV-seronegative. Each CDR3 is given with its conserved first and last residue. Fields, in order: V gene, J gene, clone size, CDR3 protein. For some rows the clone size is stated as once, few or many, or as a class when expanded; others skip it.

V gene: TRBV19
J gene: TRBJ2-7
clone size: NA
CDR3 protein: CARPGQGMPPSSYEQYF

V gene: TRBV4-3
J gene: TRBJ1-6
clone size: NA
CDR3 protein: CASSPNPTQGDNSPLHF

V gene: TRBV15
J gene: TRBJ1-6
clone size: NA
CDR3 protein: CATSRFRGSLHF

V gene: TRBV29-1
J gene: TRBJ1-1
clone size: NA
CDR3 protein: CSVEKGVGTEAFF

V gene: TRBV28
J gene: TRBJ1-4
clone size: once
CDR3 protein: CASTTGGKLFF

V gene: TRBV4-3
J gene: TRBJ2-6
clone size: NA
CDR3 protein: CASSQGADSGANGLTF

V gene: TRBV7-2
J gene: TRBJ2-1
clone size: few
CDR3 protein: CASSLVDNEQFF

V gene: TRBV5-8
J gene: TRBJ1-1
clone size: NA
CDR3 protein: CASSPRQGNTEAFF

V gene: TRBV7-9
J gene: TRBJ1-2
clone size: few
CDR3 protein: CASSLVGVDYGYTF

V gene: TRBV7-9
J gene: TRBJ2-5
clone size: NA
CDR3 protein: CASSSPTGIQETQYF

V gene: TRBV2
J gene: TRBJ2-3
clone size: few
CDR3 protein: CASSEGRIAGGTDTQYF

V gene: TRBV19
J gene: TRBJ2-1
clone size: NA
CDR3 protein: CASRGGNYNEQFF

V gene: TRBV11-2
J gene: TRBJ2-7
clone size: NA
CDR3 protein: CASSLRIPGTAEQYF

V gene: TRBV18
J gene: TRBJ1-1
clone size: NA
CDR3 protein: CASSSDRVNTEAFF

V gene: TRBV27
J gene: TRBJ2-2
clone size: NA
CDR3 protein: CASSLGGTGELFF

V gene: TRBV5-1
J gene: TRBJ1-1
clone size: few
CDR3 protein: CASSRTGGTTEAFF

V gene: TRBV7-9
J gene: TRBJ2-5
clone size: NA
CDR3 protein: CASSPSGTGVRGETQYF

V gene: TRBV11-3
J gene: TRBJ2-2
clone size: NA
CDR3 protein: CASSPLGGRGTGELFF

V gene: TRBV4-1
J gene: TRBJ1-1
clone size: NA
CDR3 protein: CASSQGRGVGGDTEAFF

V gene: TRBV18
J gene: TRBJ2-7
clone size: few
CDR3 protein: CASSPTGVVQQYF

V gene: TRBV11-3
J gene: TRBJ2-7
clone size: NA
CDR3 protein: CASSSGDRAYEQYF

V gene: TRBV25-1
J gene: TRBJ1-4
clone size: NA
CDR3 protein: CASSERAGLALNEKLFF

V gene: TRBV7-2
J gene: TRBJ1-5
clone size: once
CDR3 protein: CASSLVSRGLVLNQPQHF

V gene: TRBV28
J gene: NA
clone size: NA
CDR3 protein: CASSWDRASYEQYF

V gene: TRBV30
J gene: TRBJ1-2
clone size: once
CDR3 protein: CAWTHRYGYTF

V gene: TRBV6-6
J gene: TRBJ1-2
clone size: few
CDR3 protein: CASSSDRVYGYTF

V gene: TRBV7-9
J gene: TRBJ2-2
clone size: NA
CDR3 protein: CASSLSAGGTGELFF

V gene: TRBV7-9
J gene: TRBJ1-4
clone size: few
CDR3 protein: CASSLGGGNSVGEKLFF

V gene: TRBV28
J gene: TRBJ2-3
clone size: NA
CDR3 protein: CASSFPISGATDTQYF

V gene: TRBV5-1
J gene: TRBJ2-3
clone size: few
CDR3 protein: CASSLLSSGRSSTDTQYF

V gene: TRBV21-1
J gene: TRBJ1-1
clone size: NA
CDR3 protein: CASSKEERLKTEAFF

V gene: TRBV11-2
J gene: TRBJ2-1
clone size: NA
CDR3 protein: CASSPKGLAGNSYNEQFF

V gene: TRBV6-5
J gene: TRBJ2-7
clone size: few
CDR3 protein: CASSTSGTVGPQYF

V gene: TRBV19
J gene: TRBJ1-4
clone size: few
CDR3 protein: CASSMMSEDGEKLFF

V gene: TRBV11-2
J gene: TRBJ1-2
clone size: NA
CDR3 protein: CASSLAGAGKLYGYTF

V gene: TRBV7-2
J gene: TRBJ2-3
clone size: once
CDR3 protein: CASSKLGGSTDTQYF

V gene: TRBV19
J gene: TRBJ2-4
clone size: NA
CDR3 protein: CASSIGAGGEGIQYF

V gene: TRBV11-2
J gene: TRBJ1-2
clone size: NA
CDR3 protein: CASSTGTDYGYTF

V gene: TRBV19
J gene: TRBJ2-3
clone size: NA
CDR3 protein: CASRDLAGGGDTQYF

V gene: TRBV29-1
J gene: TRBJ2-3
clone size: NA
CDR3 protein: CSALNGGSSTDTQYF

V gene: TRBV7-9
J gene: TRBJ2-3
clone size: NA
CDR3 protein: CASQLAGGPPTDTQYF

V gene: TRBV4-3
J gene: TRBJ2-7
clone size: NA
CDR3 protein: CASSQGRTNTYEQYF

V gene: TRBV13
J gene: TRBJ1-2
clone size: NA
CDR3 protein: CASSYSQGLNYGYTF

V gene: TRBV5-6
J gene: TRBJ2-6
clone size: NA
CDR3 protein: CASSRKLTVSGANVLTF

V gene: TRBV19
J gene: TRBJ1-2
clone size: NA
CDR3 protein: CASSIQGTGVYGHTF

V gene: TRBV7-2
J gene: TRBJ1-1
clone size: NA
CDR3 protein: CASSSRRENTEAFF

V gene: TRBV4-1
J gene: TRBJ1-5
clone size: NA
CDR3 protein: CASSPGAGGPFSNQPQHF

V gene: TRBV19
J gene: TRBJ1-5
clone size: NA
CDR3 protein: CASSPQHLSGTEAISNQPQHF

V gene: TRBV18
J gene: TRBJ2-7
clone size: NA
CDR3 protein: CASSPNPIAGLSYEQYF

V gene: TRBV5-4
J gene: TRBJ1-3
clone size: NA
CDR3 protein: CASSGVGGSGNTIYF

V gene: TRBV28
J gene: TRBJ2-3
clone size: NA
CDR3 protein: CASSPPAGTSTDTQYF

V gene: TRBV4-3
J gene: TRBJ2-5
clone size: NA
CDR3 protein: CASSQDLQGRETQYF

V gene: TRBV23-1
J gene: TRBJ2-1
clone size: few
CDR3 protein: CASTPASGAYNEQFF

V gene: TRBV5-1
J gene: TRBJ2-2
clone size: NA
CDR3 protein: CASSLDGGAKNTGELFF

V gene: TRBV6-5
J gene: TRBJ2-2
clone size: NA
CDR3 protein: CASKTGVETGELFF

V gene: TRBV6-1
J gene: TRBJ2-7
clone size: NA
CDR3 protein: CASSEGGWTYEQYF

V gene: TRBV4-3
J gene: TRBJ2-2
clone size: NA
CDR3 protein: CASSHFGTTNTGELFF

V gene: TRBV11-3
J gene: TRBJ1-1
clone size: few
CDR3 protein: CASSLDNPDGLNTEAFF

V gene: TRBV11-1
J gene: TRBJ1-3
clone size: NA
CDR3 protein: CASSFAGADTIYF

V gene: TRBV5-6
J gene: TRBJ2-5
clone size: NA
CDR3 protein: CASSSSRGPQETQYF